Included here is one T cell receptor (beta chain) sequence, with context. There are 13 residues in the CDR3. The germline V gene has CDR1 SGDLS and CDR2 YYNGEE. J gave up 6 bases and V 2 bases, and 3 bases lay outside the gene matches. These data are taken from a study of blood T cell repertoires in COVID-19. Turning to the study itself: Both acute and convalescent COVID-19 samples were obtained from the United States, Italy and Spain. Sources were T cells, B-cell-depleted T cells, or PBMCs; the material itself was cDNA or gDNA.

In the authors' methods: By means of reference gene primer amplification, nucleated cell counts were estimated. TCRdb keeps only in-frame clones here, not all; method: immunoSEQ multiplex PCR. The DNA gave D and trimming, while V, J and clone size come from that table. The sample includes some 370,000 clones, around 89% seen only once; the top ten take around 1.2%. The sequence came from a man aged 40-55 years with acute or convalescent COVID-19. The chain links TRBV9 to TRBJ2-3, with 7 bases lining up with TRBD1. The source material was peripheral blood. CDR3 DNA sequence: TGTGCCAGCAGCGTTACAGGGGCGGATACGCAGTATTTT. As protein: CASSVTGADTQYF. Looking up the rest from reference TRBV9 and TRBJ2-3 gives the full variable domain: DSGVTQTPKHLITATGQRVTLRCSPRSGDLSVYWYQQSLDQGLQFLIQYYNGEERAKGNILERFSAQQFPDLHSELNLSSLELGDSALYFCASSVTGADTQYFGPGTRLTVL.